Listed here are 18 T cell receptor beta chains from one sample, sequenced in a study of blood T cells in healthy people across ages. The use of a sample-barcoded 5' primer and a J-beta primer mix characterized a second PCR of about 7 to 12 cycles. Each CDR3 protein gets one entry after TCRdb re-called the 5' RACE reads with MiXCR. The table records 1.5 million to 2 million distinct CDR3 sequences, under 30% of them present only once. Sequencing was carried out using blood. The receptor source for this set is a woman younger than 45 in good health.

Only a few counts were recorded for this clonotype. This chain links TRBV24-1 with TRBJ2-1; TRBD1 matches at 8 bases. This CDR3 spans 14 amino acids. Unmatched junction bases numbered 6, after V lost 4 bases and J lost 8 bases. Looked up from germline, CDR1 is KGHDR and CDR2 is SFDVKD. The CDR3 nucleotides are TGTGCCACCAGTGACACAACAGGGGGTGATGAGCAGTTCTTC. It yields the protein CATSDTTGGDEQFF.

The rearrangement uses TRBV7-2 and TRBJ1-6; TRBD1 matches 8 bases. With 4 bases clipped from V and 10 bases from J, the junction kept 12 bases outside the gene matches. Germline CDR1 SGHTA, CDR2 FQGNSA. This CDR3 spans 16 amino acids. DNA of the CDR3: TGTGCCAGCAGCTGGCGATGGACAGGGTCGTCGTCACCCCTCCACTTT. This codes for CASSWRWTGSSSPLHF.

Here the CDR3 DNA reads TGTGCCAGCAGTTACTTCGGCAGGGGGATCGGCGAGCAGTACTTC. It encodes CASSYFGRGIGEQYF. The chain recombines TRBV6-2 or TRBV6-3 with TRBJ2-5, with 7 nucleotides matching TRBD1. The J call may be in error: the DNA end matches TRBJ2-7 better. CDR1 and CDR2 from the germline V gene are MNHEY and SVGEGT. The CDR3 extends over 15 amino acids.

The rearrangement links TRBV11-2 to TRBJ2-7, with a possible D match to TRBD2 (6 bases). Germline V gene lookup returns CDR1 SGHAT and CDR2 FQNNGV. This CDR3 contains 15 residues. With 5 bases removed from V and 6 bases from J, the gap between germline ends came to 20 bases. CDR3 region: CASSPPASVGCEQYF. CDR3 nucleotides: TGTGCCAGCAGCCCTCCGGCTAGCGTCGGCTGCGAGCAGTACTTC.

Here the CDR3 DNA reads TGCGCCAGCGAGGGGGGAGGGACAGACTCCTACAATGAGCAGTTCTTC. Translation gives CASEGGGTDSYNEQFF. The chain is built from TRBV5-1 and TRBJ2-1, with D tentatively TRBD1 or TRBD2 (7 bases each). This CDR3 is built from 16 residues. In germline, CDR1 is SGHRS, CDR2 YFSETQ. V was clipped by 7 bases and J by 0 bases, with 17 bases between them. Together with reference TRBV5-1 and TRBJ2-1, the CDR3 gives the full variable domain: KAGVTQTPRYLIKTRGQQVTLSCSPISGHRSVSWYQQTPGQGLQFLFEYFSETQRNKGNFPGRFSGRQFSNSRSEMNVSTLELGDSALYLCASEGGGTDSYNEQFFGPGTRLTVL.

The genes are TRBV7-3 and TRBJ2-1; 10 bases line up with TRBD2. The V segment lost 0 bases and the J segment 10 bases; nucleotides outside the gene matches: 6. The CDR3 runs to 15 residues. Germline V gives CDR1 SGHTA, CDR2 FQGTGA. CDR3 DNA: TGTGCCAGCAGCTTAACTTCCAGCGGGGGGGCCGAGCAGTTCTTC. Translating gives CASSLTSSGGAEQFF. Drawing the rest from reference TRBV7-3 and TRBJ2-1, the complete variable domain is GAGVSQTPSNKVTEKGKYVELRCDPISGHTALYWYRQSLGQGPEFLIYFQGTGAADDSGLPNDRFFAVRPEGSVSTLKIQRTERGDSAVYLCASSLTSSGGAEQFFGPGTRLTVL.

This clonotype was found many times. The V and J genes are TRBV29-1 and TRBJ2-1, with D perhaps TRBD2 (7 bases). The CDR3 loop spans 14 amino acids. The germline gives CDR1 SQVTM, CDR2 ANQGSEA. V lost 7 bases and J lost 7, with 20 bases in between. CDR3 DNA: TGCAGCGCCCAAAGCCCCGGGGGGCCAAATGAGCAGTTCTTC. Translated: CSAQSPGGPNEQFF.

In its sample, this clonotype was seen a few times. The chain recombines TRBV5-6 with TRBJ2-7, with D possibly TRBD1 on 6 matching bases. V was shortened by 6 bases and J by 2 bases, with 21 bases between the two germline ends. The germline gives CDR1 SGHDT, CDR2 YYEEEE. CDR3 length: 16 residues. Here the CDR3 DNA reads TGTGCCAGCAACCCAGGGACATTTGCAAGCACCTACGAGCAGTACTTC. Translation gives CASNPGTFASTYEQYF. Full variable domain (outside the CDR3, taken from reference TRBV5-6 and TRBJ2-7): DAGVTQSPTHLIKTRGQQVTLRCSPKSGHDTVSWYQQALGQGPQFIFQYYEEEERQRGNFPDRFSGHQFPNYSSELNVNALLLGDSALYLCASNPGTFASTYEQYFGPGTRLTVT.

There are a few counts of this clonotype. The V and J genes are TRBV10-3 and TRBJ2-7; TRBD2 aligns across 9 bases. Unmatched junction bases numbered 5, after V lost 6 bases and J lost 2 bases. Germline V lookup: CDR1 ENHRY, CDR2 SYGVKD. The CDR3 has 14 amino acids. The CDR3 loop reads CAISQRGDAYEQYF. CDR3 bases: TGTGCCATCAGCCAGCGGGGGGACGCCTACGAGCAGTACTTC.

At least ten counts were recorded for this clonotype. The gene calls are TRBV7-3 and TRBJ2-7; D is undetermined. Germline CDR1 SGHTA, CDR2 FQGTGA. V was trimmed by 5 bases and J by 7 bases, leaving 15 bases between them. The CDR3 runs to 13 residues. CDR3 sequence reads: CASSRTPAEEQYF. Here the CDR3 DNA reads TGTGCCAGCAGCCGTACTCCGGCGGAAGAGCAGTACTTC.

The genes are TRBV20-1 and TRBJ2-5, with D possibly being TRBD1 (5 bases). Trimming removed 0 bases at V and 4 bases at J, with 18 bases between. The CDR3 is made up of 16 amino acids. The germline V gene encodes CDR1 DFQATT and CDR2 SNEGSKA (reference sequence). CDR3 DNA sequence: TGCAGTGCTAGAGATCCGGTCAGGGCCTCCCGAGAGACCCAGTACTTC. It specifies CSARDPVRASRETQYF.

The chain employs TRBV28 and TRBJ2-5; the D gene is possibly TRBD2 (5 bases). V gave up 4 bases and J gave up 5 bases, with 17 bases separating them. This CDR3 is built from 15 residues. The germline V gene encodes CDR1 MDHEN and CDR2 SYDVKM. CDR3: CASSSPMRVRETQYF. The CDR3 DNA is TGTGCCAGCAGTTCGCCCATGAGGGTCCGGGAGACCCAGTACTTC.

In its sample, this clonotype was seen a few times. The rearrangement uses TRBV7-9 and TRBJ2-5; TRBD1 agrees at 7 bases. The junction had 9 bases not matched to a gene; V was cut back by 7 bases and J by 13 bases. The CDR3 is 11 residues long. CDR1 and CDR2 from the germline V gene are SEHNR and FQNEAQ (reference sequence). This chain's CDR3 is CASTMGQTSYF. The CDR3 DNA reads as TGTGCCAGCACCATGGGACAGACCTCGTACTTC.

The rearrangement uses TRBV5-1 and TRBJ2-2, with no clear D. This CDR3 region has 15 residues. Trimming removed 0 bases from V and 1 base from J, with 7 bases in between. Germline V gene sequence: CDR1 SGHRS, CDR2 YFSETQ. CDR3: CASSLEWGNTGELFF. CDR3 nucleotides: TGCGCCAGCAGCTTGGAGTGGGGGAACACCGGGGAGCTGTTTTTT.

This CDR3 is CASSQEWGRGEAFF. In DNA form, the CDR3 reads TGTGCCAGCAGCCAAGAGTGGGGGCGGGGTGAAGCTTTCTTT. This chain connects TRBV3-1 to TRBJ1-1; tentatively, D is TRBD1 (6 bases). V lost 0 bases and J lost 7, with 12 bases in between. Germline V gives CDR1 LGHDT, CDR2 YNNKEL (reference sequence). This CDR3 region has 14 residues.

The V and J genes are TRBV4-2 and TRBJ2-1; D may be TRBD2 (6 bases). This CDR3 has 15 amino acids. Trimming removed 4 bases at V and 9 bases at J, with 19 bases between. The germline V gene has CDR1 LGHNA and CDR2 YNFKEQ. CDR3 bases: TGTGCCAGCAGCCGGCCAACGGGGGACTCCCCTGAGCAGTTCTTC. Translated, it gives CASSRPTGDSPEQFF.

This chain joins TRBV12-3 or TRBV12-4 and TRBJ2-5; 7 nucleotides line up with TRBD2. Losses at the gene ends were 8 bases for V and 5 bases for J; bases not matched to a gene: 5. CDR3 length: 12 residues. The CDR3 region has the DNA TGTGCCAGCTGGGGGGGTGGTGAGACCCAGTACTTC. Translated: CASWGGGETQYF.

A few counts support this clonotype. The J gene is TRBJ1-5, the V gene TRBV6-6; D is uncertain. Germline values: CDR1 MNHNY, CDR2 SVGAGI (reference sequence). With 7 bases removed from V and 1 base from J, the gap between germline ends came to 11 bases. The CDR3 has 14 residues. The CDR3 loop reads CASTPDGSNQPQHF. The CDR3 bases are TGTGCCAGCACCCCGGACGGGAGCAATCAGCCCCAGCATTTT.